The 21 T cell receptor beta chains below come from one sample, sequenced in a study of OX40 agonist ivuxolimab in advanced cancers. The protocol was immunoSEQ multiplex PCR, while the TCRdb copy is restricted to in-frame clones and leaves out a portion. The table shows tens of thousands of clones, with more than 70% occurring only once. Sequencing used CD4+ or CD8+ T cells sorted from blood, obtained in a trial of the OX40 agonist ivuxolimab. These receptors were taken from an adult with an advanced solid tumor such as melanoma, head and neck, liver or kidney cancer.

In DNA, the CDR3 is TGCAGCGTCGTCTCAGAAACCACCCCCTACAATGAGCAGTTCTTC. This sequence encodes CSVVSETTPYNEQFF. J is TRBJ2-1 and V is TRBV29-1; D remains ambiguous. Germline-derived CDR1 and CDR2 are SQVTM and ANQGSEA. CDR3 length: 15 amino acids. V was shortened by 6 bases and J by 2 bases, with 17 bases between the two germline ends.

This chain joins TRBV5-5 and TRBJ2-7; D uncertain. This CDR3 contains 15 residues. V lost 0 bases, J lost 1 base, and 11 bases lay in between. CDR1 SGHKS and CDR2 YYEKEE come from the germline V gene (reference sequence). CDR3 residues: CASSLDLVGSYEQYF. CDR3 coding DNA: TGTGCCAGCAGCTTGGATCTAGTAGGATCCTACGAGCAGTACTTC. The full variable domain, in which reference TRBV5-5 and TRBJ2-7 provide the parts outside the CDR3, is DAGVTQSPTHLIKTRGQQVTLRCSPISGHKSVSWYQQVLGQGPQFIFQYYEKEERGRGNFPDRFSARQFPNYSSELNVNALLLGDSALYLCASSLDLVGSYEQYFGPGTRLTVT.

The chain employs TRBV2 and TRBJ2-7; 7 bases are a match to TRBD1. This CDR3 contains 15 residues. Trimming removed 8 bases from V and 3 bases from J; junction bases left unmatched: 13. In germline, CDR1 is SNHLY, CDR2 FYNNEI. CDR3 bases: TGTGCCAGCCTAAACCCCCGGGACAGTCTCTACGAGCAGTACTTC. It translates to CASLNPRDSLYEQYF.

CDR3 DNA: TGTGCCACCAGCAGAGGTTTGGTCTACGGCCCCACCTGGAGCTCCTACAATGAGCAGTTCTTC. As protein: CATSRGLVYGPTWSSYNEQFF. The rearrangement joins TRBV15 to TRBJ2-1; no clear D. Trimming left V 1 base short and J 0 bases short, with 25 bases between. The CDR3 loop spans 21 amino acids. From germline, CDR1 is LNHNV and CDR2 YYDKDF (reference sequence). Combining the CDR3 with reference TRBV15 and TRBJ2-1 gives the whole variable domain DAMVIQNPRYQVTQFGKPVTLSCSQTLNHNVMYWYQQKSSQAPKLLFHYYDKDFNNEADTPDNFQSRRPNTSFCFLDIRSPGLGDTAMYLCATSRGLVYGPTWSSYNEQFFGPGTRLTVL.

The chain uses TRBV4-2 and TRBJ2-7, with a tentative D call TRBD2 (6 bases). This CDR3 comprises 14 residues. The germline V and J ends were trimmed by 1 base and 4 bases, with 11 bases remaining between them. Looked up from germline, CDR1 is LGHNA and CDR2 is YNFKEQ. For the CDR3, the DNA is TGTGCCAGCAGCCAAGGCGTTAGCGGTTACGAGCAGTACTTC. Protein: CASSQGVSGYEQYF.

The chain carries TRBV5-1 and TRBJ1-5; D is perhaps TRBD1 (5 bases). Germline V gives CDR1 SGHRS, CDR2 YFSETQ. V was pared by 9 bases and J by 0 bases, with 16 bases between. This CDR3 contains 15 residues. CDR3 protein: CATLRPGPSNQPQHF. The CDR3 nucleotides are TGCGCCACCCTTCGACCGGGACCTAGCAATCAGCCCCAGCATTTT.

The chain couples TRBV28 to TRBJ2-1, with 8 bases fitting TRBD2. The CDR3 consists of 14 residues. Germline V gives CDR1 MDHEN, CDR2 SYDVKM. J gave up 7 bases and V 2 bases, and 4 bases lay outside the gene matches. In DNA, the CDR3 is TGTGCCAGCAGTTTACTAGCGGGTTTAAATGAGCAGTTCTTC. Its translation is CASSLLAGLNEQFF.

The chain is built from TRBV30 and TRBJ2-5, with D possibly matching TRBD2 (5 bases). The CDR3 runs to 16 residues. CDR1 is GTSNPN, CDR2 SVGIG, per germline (reference sequence). V shed 0 bases and J shed 5 bases, with 19 bases lying between them. The CDR3 DNA follows: TGTGCCTGGAGTGTGGGTAGCGCCCACATCGGGGAGACCCAGTACTTC. Encoded protein: CAWSVGSAHIGETQYF.

The chain links TRBV27 to TRBJ2-2; D not certain. Germline loops: CDR1 MNHEY, CDR2 SMNVEV (reference sequence). The CDR3 contains 18 residues. The V end was cut by 6 bases, the J end by 4 bases, with 24 bases between. CDR3 sequence: CASRLLPDGGPPTGELFF. The CDR3 DNA reads as TGTGCCAGCAGACTCCTACCGGATGGCGGACCGCCCACCGGGGAGCTGTTTTTT.

This chain joins TRBV4-3 and TRBJ2-5, with D maybe TRBD2 (6 bases). Germline V lookup: CDR1 LGHNA, CDR2 YSLEER. The CDR3 contains 15 residues. Between the trimmed V and J ends, which lost 2 bases and 2 bases, there was a span of 12 bases. The CDR3 DNA sequence: TGCGCCAGCAGCCAATCCGGCGCGGGGCAAGAGACCCAGTACTTC. This translates into CASSQSGAGQETQYF.

J is TRBJ2-7 and V is TRBV19, with D maybe TRBD2 (6 bases). The CDR3 is 15 amino acids. Germline-derived CDR1 and CDR2 are LNHDA and SQIVND (reference sequence). Deletions cut 5 bases from V and 1 base from J, with 15 bases between. CDR3 amino acids: CASSVTGLSSYEQYF. As DNA, the CDR3 is TGTGCCAGTAGTGTAACGGGACTCTCATCCTACGAGCAGTACTTC.

J is TRBJ2-7 and V is TRBV7-9; maybe TRBD2 (5 bases). With 1 base removed from V and 6 bases from J, the gap between germline ends came to 13 bases. Per germline, CDR1 SEHNR and CDR2 FQNEAQ (reference sequence). The CDR3 is 14 amino acids. As DNA, the CDR3 is TGTGCCAGCAGCTTAGAACTAGGAGTTGGCGAGCAGTACTTC. Its protein is CASSLELGVGEQYF.

J is TRBJ1-2 and V is TRBV28; D is possibly TRBD1 (6 bases). The CDR3 has 15 residues. Germline V lookup: CDR1 MDHEN, CDR2 SYDVKM. V was clipped by 4 bases and J by 2 bases, with 14 bases between them. CDR3 DNA sequence: TGTGCCAGCAGTTCCTCTGACAGGTTCAACTATGGCTACACCTTC. Translation gives CASSSSDRFNYGYTF.

This clone came up once. The rearrangement joins TRBV27 to TRBJ2-3; 8 bases line up with TRBD2. This CDR3 comprises 16 residues. The germline V gene has CDR1 MNHEY and CDR2 SMNVEV (reference sequence). V gave up 5 bases and J gave up 6 bases; unmatched junction bases: 13. CDR3 sequence (DNA): TGTGCCAGCAGTACCCTGCCGGGAGGGCCGACGGATACGCAGTATTTT. Translated, it gives CASSTLPGGPTDTQYF.

The J gene is TRBJ1-1, the V gene TRBV7-9; tentatively, D is TRBD1 (5 bases). This CDR3 has 13 amino acids. Per germline, CDR1 SEHNR and CDR2 FQNEAQ (reference sequence). V gave up 4 bases and J gave up 10 bases, with 16 bases separating them. CDR3 region: CASSYPGPAGAFF. In nucleotides, the CDR3 is TGTGCCAGCAGCTATCCGGGACCCGCGGGAGCTTTCTTT.

This sequence joins TRBV13 and TRBJ2-1; TRBD2 aligns across 7 bases. Germline-derived CDR1 and CDR2 are PRHDT and FYEKMQ (reference sequence). CDR3 length: 14 residues. J lost 4 bases, V lost 10 bases, and 10 bases had no gene match. The CDR3 reads CATSLGRGYNEQFF. CDR3 in DNA: TGTGCCACGTCACTCGGGCGGGGGTACAATGAGCAGTTCTTC.

The J gene is TRBJ2-3, the V gene TRBV7-2; TRBD2 matches 10 bases. The ends lost 6 bases at V and 4 bases at J; junction bases unmatched: 7. CDR1 is SGHTA, CDR2 FQGNSA, per germline. The CDR3 is 15 amino acids. The CDR3 loop reads CASSYSGRSADTQYF. CDR3 DNA: TGTGCCAGCAGTTATAGCGGGAGGTCCGCAGATACGCAGTATTTT.

This clone appeared a single time. The chain recombines TRBV19 with TRBJ2-7; tentatively, D is TRBD2 (6 bases). The CDR3 has 14 amino acids. Germline CDR1 and CDR2: LNHDA and SQIVND (reference sequence). V was shortened by 10 bases and J by 5 bases, with 21 bases between the two germline ends. CDR3 protein: CATSLGGLLDEQYF. CDR3 bases: TGTGCCACCTCCCTGGGGGGTCTTTTGGACGAGCAGTACTTC.

The rearrangement uses TRBV4-1 and TRBJ2-7, with D possibly matching TRBD1 (6 bases). The CDR3 is 16 residues long. CDR1 is MGHRA, CDR2 YSYEKL, per germline. V was cut by 1 base and J by 3 bases, with 16 bases left in between. The CDR3 sequence is CASSQALQGLGYEQYF. The CDR3, as DNA: TGCGCCAGCAGCCAAGCATTACAGGGATTAGGCTACGAGCAGTACTTC.

The chain employs TRBV5-6 and TRBJ2-3; perhaps TRBD2 as D (6 bases). Germline lookup yields CDR1 SGHDT and CDR2 YYEEEE. The CDR3 has 17 residues. With 0 bases removed from V and 3 bases from J, the gap between germline ends came to 17 bases. This chain's CDR3 is CASSLVRPSAITDTQYF. CDR3 sequence (DNA): TGTGCCAGCAGCTTGGTTAGGCCTAGCGCCATTACAGATACGCAGTATTTT.

Here the CDR3 DNA reads TGTGCCAGCAGTGATTCGATATACGAGCAGTACTTC. It is translated as CASSDSIYEQYF. The rearrangement joins TRBV6-1 to TRBJ2-7; D is undetermined. Germline V gene lookup returns CDR1 MNHNS and CDR2 SASEGT. CDR3 length equals 12 residues. V gave up 3 bases and J gave up 4 bases, with 7 bases separating them.